Sequencing of this T cell receptor (beta chain) was carried out in a study of OX40 agonist ivuxolimab in advanced cancers. The wider study: Partial responses occurred in Three dose-escalation patients, one with hepatocellular carcinoma and two with cutaneous melanoma. Overall study findings and caveats: With doses of 0.1-3.0 mg/kg, partial responders showed among the lowest clonal expansion.

The sampling schedule covered blood at baseline, cycle 4 day 1, and cycle 7 day 1. The CDR3 covers 9 residues. Per the germline V gene, CDR1 is MRHNA and CDR2 is SNTAGT. Of note for this clone: Its antigen is undetermined. Mismatch with germline at one junction end may stem from a read error.

TCRdb keeps only in-frame clones here, not all; method: immunoSEQ multiplex PCR. The sample carries about 79,000 clones, around 85% recorded once. The origin of this receptor is an adult with an advanced solid tumor such as melanoma, head and neck, liver or kidney cancer. The sequenced sample was CD4+ or CD8+ T cells sorted from blood, obtained in a trial of the OX40 agonist ivuxolimab. The chain carries TRBV6-4 and TRBJ2-3, with unresolved D. CDR3 protein: CASSDSSGF. DNA of the CDR3: TGTGCCAGCAGTGACTCATCTGGTTTT.